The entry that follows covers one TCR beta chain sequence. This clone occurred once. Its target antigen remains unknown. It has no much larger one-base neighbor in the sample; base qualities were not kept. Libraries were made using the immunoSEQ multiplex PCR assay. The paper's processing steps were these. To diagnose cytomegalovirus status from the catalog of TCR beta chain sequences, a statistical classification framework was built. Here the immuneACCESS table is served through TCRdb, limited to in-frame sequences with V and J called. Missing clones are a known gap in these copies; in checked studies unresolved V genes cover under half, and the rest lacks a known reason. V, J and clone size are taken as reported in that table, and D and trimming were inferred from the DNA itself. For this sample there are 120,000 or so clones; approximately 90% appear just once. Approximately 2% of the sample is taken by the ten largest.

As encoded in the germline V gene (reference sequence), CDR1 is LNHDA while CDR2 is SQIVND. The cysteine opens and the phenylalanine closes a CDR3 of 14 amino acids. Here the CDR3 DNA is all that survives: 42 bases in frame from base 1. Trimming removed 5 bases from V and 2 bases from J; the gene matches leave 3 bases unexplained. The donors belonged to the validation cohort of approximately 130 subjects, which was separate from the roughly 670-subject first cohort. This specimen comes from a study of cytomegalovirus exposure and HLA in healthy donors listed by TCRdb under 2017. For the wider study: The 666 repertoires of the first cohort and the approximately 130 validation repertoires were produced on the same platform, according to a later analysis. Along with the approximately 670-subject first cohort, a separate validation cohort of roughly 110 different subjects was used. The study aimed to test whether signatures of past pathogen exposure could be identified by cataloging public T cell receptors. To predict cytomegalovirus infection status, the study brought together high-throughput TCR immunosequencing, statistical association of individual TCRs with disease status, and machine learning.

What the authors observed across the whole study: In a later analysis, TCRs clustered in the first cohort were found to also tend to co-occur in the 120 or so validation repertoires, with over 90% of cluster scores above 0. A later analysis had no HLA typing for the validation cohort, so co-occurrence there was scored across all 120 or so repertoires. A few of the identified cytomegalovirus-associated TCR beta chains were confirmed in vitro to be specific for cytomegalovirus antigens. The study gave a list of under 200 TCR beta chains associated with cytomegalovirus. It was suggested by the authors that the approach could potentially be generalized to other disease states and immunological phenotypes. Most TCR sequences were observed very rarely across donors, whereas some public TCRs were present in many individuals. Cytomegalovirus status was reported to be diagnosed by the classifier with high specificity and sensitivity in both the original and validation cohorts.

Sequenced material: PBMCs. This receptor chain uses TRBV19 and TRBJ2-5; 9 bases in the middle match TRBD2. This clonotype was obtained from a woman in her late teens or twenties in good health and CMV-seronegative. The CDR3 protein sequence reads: CASSQGLAQETQYF. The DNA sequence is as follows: TGTGCCAGTAGTCAGGGACTAGCTCAAGAGACCCAGTACTTC.